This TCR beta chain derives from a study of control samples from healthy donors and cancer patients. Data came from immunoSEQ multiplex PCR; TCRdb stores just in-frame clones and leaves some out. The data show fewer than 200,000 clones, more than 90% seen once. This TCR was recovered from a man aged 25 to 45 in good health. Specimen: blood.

The DNA of the CDR3 is TGTGCCAGTAGTATAAGTTCGAGGCAGGGCTACGAGCAGTACTTC. Amino acid sequence: CASSISSRQGYEQYF. The rearrangement links TRBV19 to TRBJ2-7; tentatively, D is TRBD1 (5 bases). The V and J ends lost 2 bases and 3 bases respectively, with 14 bases between them. Germline V gene sequence: CDR1 LNHDA, CDR2 SQIVND (reference sequence). CDR3 size: 15 residues. Filled out from reference TRBV19 and TRBJ2-7, the complete variable domain reads DGGITQSPKYLFRKEGQNVTLSCEQNLNHDAMYWYRQDPGQGLRLIYYSQIVNDFQKGDIAEGYSVSREKKESFPLTVTSAQKNPTAFYLCASSISSRQGYEQYFGPGTRLTVT.